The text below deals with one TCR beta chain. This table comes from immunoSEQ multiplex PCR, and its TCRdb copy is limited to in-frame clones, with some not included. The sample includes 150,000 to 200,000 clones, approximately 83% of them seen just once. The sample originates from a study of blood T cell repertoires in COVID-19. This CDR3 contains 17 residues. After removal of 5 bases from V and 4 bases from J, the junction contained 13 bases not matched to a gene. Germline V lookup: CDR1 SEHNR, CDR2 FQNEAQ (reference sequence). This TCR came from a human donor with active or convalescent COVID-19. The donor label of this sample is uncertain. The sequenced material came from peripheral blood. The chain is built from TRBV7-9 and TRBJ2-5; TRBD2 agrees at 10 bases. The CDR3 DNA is TGTGCCAGCAGCGAGGGGGTTTCTAGCGGGAGCCCAGAGACCCAGTACTTC. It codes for CASSEGVSSGSPETQYF.